This is a list of T cell receptor beta chains from one sample in a study of blood T cell repertoires in COVID-19. The repertoire was sequenced with immunoSEQ multiplex PCR; TCRdb's copy has only in-frame clones and lacks some. The data show roughly 180,000 clones, approximately 85% seen once. Sequencing was performed on peripheral blood. These TCRs come from a woman aged 55-75 years with acute or convalescent COVID-19. The CDR3 runs from the conserved cysteine through the conserved F or W. D genes are given only for firm matches. Size tells how often a clone was seen (once, few, many) or the class of an expanded clone, and some rows leave it out.

clone_size: NA
v_call: TRBV7-3
j_call: TRBJ2-1
d_call: TRBD2
cdr3_nt: TGTGCCAGCAGCCTCTCTAGACTAGCGGGCTACAATGAGCAGTTCTTC
cdr3_aa: CASSLSRLAGYNEQFF

clone_size: NA
v_call: TRBV5-1
j_call: TRBJ2-1
d_call: TRBD2
cdr3_nt: TGCGCCAGCAGCTCCGGACTAGCGGGAGTAGTAAACAATGAGCAGTTCTTC
cdr3_aa: CASSSGLAGVVNNEQFF

clone_size: NA
v_call: TRBV2
j_call: TRBJ1-4
d_call: NA
cdr3_nt: TGTGCCAGCAGTCCCGGGACCCCGGGAGTGGGTGAAAAACTGTTTTTT
cdr3_aa: CASSPGTPGVGEKLFF

clone_size: NA
v_call: TRBV5-1
j_call: TRBJ2-1
d_call: TRBD2
cdr3_nt: TGCGCCAGCAGCACGACTAGCGGGAGGATAGATGAGCAGTTCTTC
cdr3_aa: CASSTTSGRIDEQFF

clone_size: NA
v_call: TRBV7-3
j_call: TRBJ2-1
d_call: TRBD2
cdr3_nt: TGTGCCAGCAGCAGAACGGGGGGAAGCCCCTACAATGAGCAGTTCTTC
cdr3_aa: CASSRTGGSPYNEQFF

clone_size: NA
v_call: TRBV5-1
j_call: TRBJ1-6
d_call: NA
cdr3_nt: TGCGCCAGCAGATTGGCACAGTCCAATTCACCCCTCCACTTT
cdr3_aa: CASRLAQSNSPLHF

clone_size: once
v_call: TRBV3-1/TRBV3-2
j_call: TRBJ1-2
d_call: TRBD1
cdr3_nt: TGTGCCAGCAGCTTGGACAGGGGCCGCGAGGGCTACACCTTC
cdr3_aa: CASSLDRGREGYTF

clone_size: NA
v_call: TRBV6-5
j_call: TRBJ1-2
d_call: TRBD1
cdr3_nt: TGTGCCAGCCGGACAGGGGGTGGCTACTATGGCTACACCTTC
cdr3_aa: CASRTGGGYYGYTF

clone_size: NA
v_call: TRBV3-1/TRBV3-2
j_call: TRBJ2-3
d_call: TRBD2
cdr3_nt: TGTGCCAGCAGCCAAGGGGCTAGCGGGAGTTCAGCCGATACGCAGTATTTT
cdr3_aa: CASSQGASGSSADTQYF

clone_size: NA
v_call: TRBV10-3
j_call: TRBJ2-3
d_call: TRBD2
cdr3_nt: TGTGCCATCAGTGAGTCGACTAGCCAGACAGATACGCAGTATTTT
cdr3_aa: CAISESTSQTDTQYF

clone_size: NA
v_call: TRBV28
j_call: TRBJ1-2
d_call: TRBD1
cdr3_nt: TGTGCCAGCACCGGGACAGGGGTATTGGGCTACACCTTC
cdr3_aa: CASTGTGVLGYTF

clone_size: NA
v_call: TRBV5-4
j_call: TRBJ2-7
d_call: NA
cdr3_nt: TGTGCCAGCAGCTTTCTACCTGCCTACGAGCAGTACTTC
cdr3_aa: CASSFLPAYEQYF

clone_size: NA
v_call: TRBV9
j_call: TRBJ1-1
d_call: NA
cdr3_nt: TGTGCCAGCAGCCCTCGGGGGGACACTGAAGCTTTCTTT
cdr3_aa: CASSPRGDTEAFF

clone_size: NA
v_call: TRBV6-5
j_call: TRBJ2-2
d_call: NA
cdr3_nt: TGTGCCAGCAGTAGCGTTGGGGGGGAGCTGTTTTTT
cdr3_aa: CASSSVGGELFF

clone_size: NA
v_call: TRBV6-1
j_call: TRBJ1-2
d_call: NA
cdr3_nt: TGTGCCAGCAGTGAAGTAGAGGGTTGGGGCTACACCTTC
cdr3_aa: CASSEVEGWGYTF

clone_size: NA
v_call: TRBV7-2
j_call: TRBJ2-1
d_call: TRBD2
cdr3_nt: TGTGCCAGCAGCTCCTCGCCCCTAGCGGGATACTCCTACAATGAGCAGTTCTTC
cdr3_aa: CASSSSPLAGYSYNEQFF

clone_size: NA
v_call: TRBV24-1
j_call: TRBJ2-1
d_call: NA
cdr3_nt: TGTGCCACCAGTGATCCTGACCGCCACGGGATCTACAATGAGCAGTTCTTC
cdr3_aa: CATSDPDRHGIYNEQFF

clone_size: NA
v_call: TRBV9
j_call: TRBJ1-1
d_call: TRBD1
cdr3_nt: TGTGCCAGCAGCCAAGGGGACAGGCAGAACACTGAAGCTTTCTTT
cdr3_aa: CASSQGDRQNTEAFF

clone_size: once
v_call: TRBV7-8
j_call: TRBJ1-6
d_call: NA
cdr3_nt: TGTGCCAGCAGCTTGCTGCGAAATTCACCCCTCCACTTT
cdr3_aa: CASSLLRNSPLHF

clone_size: NA
v_call: TRBV3-1/TRBV3-2
j_call: TRBJ2-1
d_call: TRBD2
cdr3_nt: TGTGCCAGCAGCCAGACTAGCGGGAGGGCCAATGAGCAGTTCTTC
cdr3_aa: CASSQTSGRANEQFF

clone_size: NA
v_call: TRBV18
j_call: TRBJ2-7
d_call: TRBD1
cdr3_nt: TGTGCCAGCTCACTGGGGACAGGAGATCCCTACGAGCAGTACTTC
cdr3_aa: CASSLGTGDPYEQYF

clone_size: NA
v_call: TRBV28
j_call: TRBJ1-2
d_call: TRBD1
cdr3_nt: TGTGCCAGCAGTTTAGGACAGGGGGCGGATGGCTACACCTTC
cdr3_aa: CASSLGQGADGYTF

clone_size: NA
v_call: TRBV6-5
j_call: TRBJ2-1
d_call: TRBD2
cdr3_nt: TGTGCCAGCAGCACGACTAGCGGGATTAACAATGAGCAGTTCTTC
cdr3_aa: CASSTTSGINNEQFF

clone_size: once
v_call: TRBV11-3
j_call: TRBJ2-5
d_call: NA
cdr3_nt: TGTGCCAGCAGCTTGGGTGGGGGGAGGAGTGGAAAAGAGACCCAGTACTTC
cdr3_aa: CASSLGGGRSGKETQYF

clone_size: NA
v_call: TRBV4-2
j_call: TRBJ2-2
d_call: TRBD1
cdr3_nt: TGTGCCAGCAGCCTCGACAGGGCGACCGGGGAGCTGTTTTTT
cdr3_aa: CASSLDRATGELFF

clone_size: NA
v_call: TRBV12-5
j_call: TRBJ1-1
d_call: NA
cdr3_nt: TGTGCTAGTGGTCCGCCCGGTGAAAACACTGAAGCTTTCTTT
cdr3_aa: CASGPPGENTEAFF

clone_size: NA
v_call: TRBV7-9
j_call: TRBJ2-5
d_call: NA
cdr3_nt: TGTGCCAGCAGCTTAGCCCGTGGTAGCGAGACCCAGTACTTC
cdr3_aa: CASSLARGSETQYF

clone_size: once
v_call: TRBV5-1
j_call: TRBJ2-3
d_call: TRBD2
cdr3_nt: TGCGCCAGCTCTAGCGGGAGGGGGGCAGATACGCAGTATTTT
cdr3_aa: CASSSGRGADTQYF

clone_size: NA
v_call: TRBV18
j_call: TRBJ2-3
d_call: NA
cdr3_nt: TGTGCCAGCTCACCACTCTCTGCGAGCACAGATACGCAGTATTTT
cdr3_aa: CASSPLSASTDTQYF

clone_size: NA
v_call: TRBV7-8
j_call: TRBJ1-5
d_call: NA
cdr3_nt: TGTGCCAGCAGCTTACAGGGCAATCAGCCCCAGCATTTT
cdr3_aa: CASSLQGNQPQHF

clone_size: NA
v_call: TRBV5-1
j_call: TRBJ1-2
d_call: TRBD1
cdr3_nt: TGCGCCAGCAGCCCACAGGGGTGGGATGGCTACACCTTC
cdr3_aa: CASSPQGWDGYTF

clone_size: NA
v_call: TRBV10-3
j_call: TRBJ1-2
d_call: NA
cdr3_nt: TGTGCCATCAGTGATCTGACAGCGAACTATGGCTACACCTTC
cdr3_aa: CAISDLTANYGYTF

clone_size: few
v_call: TRBV9
j_call: TRBJ2-6
d_call: NA
cdr3_nt: TGTGCCAGCAGCGAACTTCCCGGTCTGGCTGGGGCCAACGTCCTGACTTTC
cdr3_aa: CASSELPGLAGANVLTF

clone_size: NA
v_call: TRBV27
j_call: TRBJ1-5
d_call: TRBD1
cdr3_nt: TGTGCCAGCAAGGCAGGGGGCGGTAATCAACCCCAGCATTTT
cdr3_aa: CASKAGGGNQPQHF

clone_size: NA
v_call: TRBV19
j_call: TRBJ1-4
d_call: NA
cdr3_nt: TGTGCCAGTCGAGGGAGGATGAATAATGAAAAACTGTTTTTT
cdr3_aa: CASRGRMNNEKLFF

clone_size: NA
v_call: TRBV9
j_call: TRBJ2-1
d_call: NA
cdr3_nt: TGTGCCAGCACCTTCTCTGGGGGGGCGGGAGATGAGCAGTTCTTC
cdr3_aa: CASTFSGGAGDEQFF

clone_size: NA
v_call: TRBV11-1
j_call: TRBJ2-6
d_call: NA
cdr3_nt: TGTGCCAGCAGCTTGGCCACCTCTGGGGCCAACGTCCTGACTTTC
cdr3_aa: CASSLATSGANVLTF

clone_size: few
v_call: TRBV27
j_call: TRBJ1-6
d_call: TRBD1
cdr3_nt: TGTGCCAGCAGTGTCCGACAGGGATCACCCCTCCACTTT
cdr3_aa: CASSVRQGSPLHF

clone_size: NA
v_call: TRBV18
j_call: TRBJ1-2
d_call: NA
cdr3_nt: TGTGCCAGCTCCCCTACCCTCCCTAGGACTGGCTATGGCTACACCTTC
cdr3_aa: CASSPTLPRTGYGYTF

clone_size: NA
v_call: TRBV7-8
j_call: TRBJ1-6
d_call: NA
cdr3_nt: TGTGCCAGCAGCTTAGCGCGGGGGGGCTCCAATAATTCACCCCTCCACTTT
cdr3_aa: CASSLARGGSNNSPLHF

clone_size: NA
v_call: TRBV20-1
j_call: TRBJ1-2
d_call: NA
cdr3_nt: TGCAGTGCTAGTGGGGCTCAGGGGTCCTATGGCTACACCTTC
cdr3_aa: CSASGAQGSYGYTF

clone_size: NA
v_call: TRBV19
j_call: TRBJ1-5
d_call: NA
cdr3_nt: TGTGCCAGTAGTATAGAGGCCAATCAGCCCCAGCATTTT
cdr3_aa: CASSIEANQPQHF

clone_size: once
v_call: TRBV5-5
j_call: TRBJ2-3
d_call: TRBD2
cdr3_nt: TGTGCCAGCAGCCAGGCAGGGACAAACTTAGCGGGGCGGCAGTATTTT
cdr3_aa: CASSQAGTNLAGRQYF

clone_size: NA
v_call: TRBV19
j_call: TRBJ1-2
d_call: TRBD1
cdr3_nt: TGTGCCAGTAGTACCGGGACAGGACGGGGAAACTATGGCTACACCTTC
cdr3_aa: CASSTGTGRGNYGYTF

clone_size: NA
v_call: TRBV7-9
j_call: TRBJ2-1
d_call: NA
cdr3_nt: TGTGCCAGCAGCTCAAATTACAATGAGCAGTTCTTC
cdr3_aa: CASSSNYNEQFF

clone_size: NA
v_call: TRBV14
j_call: TRBJ2-7
d_call: NA
cdr3_nt: TGTGCCAGCAGCCAAGCTCCCTACCCGAACTACGAGCAGTACTTC
cdr3_aa: CASSQAPYPNYEQYF

clone_size: NA
v_call: TRBV6-5
j_call: TRBJ1-2
d_call: NA
cdr3_nt: TGTGCCAGCAGCTCACGCGGGGCCGCCTATGGCTACACCTTC
cdr3_aa: CASSSRGAAYGYTF

clone_size: NA
v_call: TRBV27
j_call: TRBJ1-5
d_call: TRBD1
cdr3_nt: TGTGCCAGCAGACCCGGGACAGGGGCTTATCAGCCCCAGCATTTT
cdr3_aa: CASRPGTGAYQPQHF

clone_size: NA
v_call: TRBV19
j_call: TRBJ1-4
d_call: NA
cdr3_nt: TGTGCCAGTAGTCTACGACTCCAGGGAAATGAAAAACTGTTTTTT
cdr3_aa: CASSLRLQGNEKLFF

clone_size: NA
v_call: TRBV6-5
j_call: TRBJ2-7
d_call: NA
cdr3_nt: TGTGCCAGCAGTTACTCTAGTAGCACCTACGAGCAGTACTTC
cdr3_aa: CASSYSSSTYEQYF

clone_size: NA
v_call: TRBV29-1
j_call: TRBJ2-5
d_call: NA
cdr3_nt: TGCAGCGTTGTGAGCCACCAAGAGACCCAGTACTTC
cdr3_aa: CSVVSHQETQYF

clone_size: NA
v_call: TRBV3-1/TRBV3-2
j_call: TRBJ2-6
d_call: NA
cdr3_nt: TGTGCCAGCAGCCAAGAGGCAGGGCGTATCTCCGGGGCCAACGTCCTGACTTTC
cdr3_aa: CASSQEAGRISGANVLTF

clone_size: NA
v_call: TRBV3-1/TRBV3-2
j_call: TRBJ2-1
d_call: NA
cdr3_nt: TGTGCCAGCAGCCAGCCCTCTTCTAGAAATGAGCAGTTCTTC
cdr3_aa: CASSQPSSRNEQFF

clone_size: NA
v_call: TRBV6-1
j_call: TRBJ2-2
d_call: TRBD2
cdr3_nt: TGTGCCAGCAGTGTCCCCCGCGGGAGGGCGAACACCGGGGAGCTGTTTTTT
cdr3_aa: CASSVPRGRANTGELFF

clone_size: NA
v_call: TRBV6-2/TRBV6-3
j_call: TRBJ2-1
d_call: TRBD2
cdr3_nt: TGTGCCAGCAGCCCCGAAGTTGGGCTAGCGGGAGGACGGAACAATGAGCAGTTCTTC
cdr3_aa: CASSPEVGLAGGRNNEQFF

clone_size: few
v_call: TRBV12-3/TRBV12-4
j_call: TRBJ2-2
d_call: NA
cdr3_nt: TGTGCCAGCGGGGGCAGAAGCGGGGAGCTGTTTTTT
cdr3_aa: CASGGRSGELFF

clone_size: once
v_call: TRBV3-1/TRBV3-2
j_call: TRBJ2-1
d_call: TRBD2
cdr3_nt: TGTGCCAGCAGCTCTGGGAGCGGGAGATCCTACAATGAGCAGTTCTTC
cdr3_aa: CASSSGSGRSYNEQFF